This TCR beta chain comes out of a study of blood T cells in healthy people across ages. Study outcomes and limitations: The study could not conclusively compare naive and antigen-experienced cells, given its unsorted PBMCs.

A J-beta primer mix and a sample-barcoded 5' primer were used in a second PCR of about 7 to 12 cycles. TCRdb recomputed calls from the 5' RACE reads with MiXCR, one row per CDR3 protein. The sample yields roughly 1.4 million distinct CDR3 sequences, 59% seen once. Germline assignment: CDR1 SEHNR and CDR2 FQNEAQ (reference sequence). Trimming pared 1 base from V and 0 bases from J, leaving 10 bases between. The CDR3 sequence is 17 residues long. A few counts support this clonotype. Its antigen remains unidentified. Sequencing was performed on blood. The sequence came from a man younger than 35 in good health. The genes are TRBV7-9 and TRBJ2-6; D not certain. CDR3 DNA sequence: TGTGCCAGCAGCTTAGAGGGCCGAAGCTCTGGGGCCAACGTCCTGACTTTC. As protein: CASSLEGRSSGANVLTF.